Listed below are T cell receptor beta chains from one sample, sequenced in a study of T-cell reconstitution after alpha-beta-depleted transplantation in children. Via MiXCR, TCRdb re-called the PCR reads, giving one row per CDR3 protein. The sample consists of about 200,000 distinct CDR3 sequences, approximately 8.4% of them appearing once. Sequences were derived from PBMCs, mostly from graft donor cells, sampled 360 days after TCRalphabeta/CD19-depleted stem cell transplant. These receptors were taken from a male patient under 10 years old who had a stem cell transplant for acute myeloid leukemia, so the T cells may come from the graft donor. Each CDR3 is given with its conserved first and last residue. Each record gives: clone size, V gene, J gene, CDR3 protein. Clone size appears in some rows only: once, few, many, or a class for an expanded clone.

abundance: many
v_gene: TRBV5-1
j_gene: TRBJ2-3
CDR3aa: CASSATGASSTDTQYF

abundance: many
v_gene: TRBV24-1
j_gene: TRBJ2-2
CDR3aa: CATMQENTGELFF

abundance: -
v_gene: TRBV4-2
j_gene: TRBJ2-5
CDR3aa: CASSQIPMETQYF

abundance: -
v_gene: TRBV7-2
j_gene: TRBJ2-2
CDR3aa: CASSLQRPNTGELFF

abundance: few
v_gene: TRBV12-5
j_gene: TRBJ2-3
CDR3aa: CASGLVSRGLFIDTQYF

abundance: -
v_gene: TRBV10-3
j_gene: TRBJ1-2
CDR3aa: CAIMDYPGGSYYGYTF

abundance: many
v_gene: TRBV7-2
j_gene: TRBJ1-2
CDR3aa: CASSDHRGRLNYGYTF

abundance: many
v_gene: TRBV20-1
j_gene: TRBJ2-5
CDR3aa: CSAPSRVTGNQETQYF

abundance: few
v_gene: TRBV5-1
j_gene: TRBJ2-1
CDR3aa: CASSLALGTGVNEQFF

abundance: many
v_gene: TRBV29-1
j_gene: TRBJ1-1
CDR3aa: CSVERDTEAFF

abundance: few
v_gene: TRBV10-3
j_gene: TRBJ1-1
CDR3aa: CAISERGAAAGGEAFF

abundance: few
v_gene: TRBV6-1
j_gene: TRBJ2-5
CDR3aa: CASSGRTGRVGFQYF

abundance: few
v_gene: TRBV3-1
j_gene: TRBJ2-2
CDR3aa: CASSQDGYWTANTGELFF

abundance: -
v_gene: TRBV20-1
j_gene: TRBJ2-5
CDR3aa: CSARDPLLAVQETQYF

abundance: few
v_gene: TRBV12-3/TRBV12-4
j_gene: TRBJ1-2
CDR3aa: CASSFRVNGYTF

abundance: few
v_gene: TRBV3-1
j_gene: TRBJ2-2
CDR3aa: CASSQEMTSGENTGELFF

abundance: few
v_gene: TRBV29-1
j_gene: TRBJ2-3
CDR3aa: CSVNDRGQPTDTQYF

abundance: few
v_gene: TRBV7-8
j_gene: TRBJ2-5
CDR3aa: CASSVRSGAGETQYF

abundance: -
v_gene: TRBV2
j_gene: TRBJ2-7
CDR3aa: CASSANYEQYF

abundance: many
v_gene: TRBV20-1
j_gene: TRBJ2-3
CDR3aa: CSAVIGTDTQYF

abundance: -
v_gene: TRBV20-1
j_gene: TRBJ1-1
CDR3aa: CSARLGGDREAFF

abundance: many
v_gene: TRBV5-1
j_gene: TRBJ1-1
CDR3aa: CASSGWGQTNTEAFF

abundance: -
v_gene: TRBV10-3
j_gene: TRBJ2-7
CDR3aa: CAISGEAGGPYEQYF

abundance: many
v_gene: TRBV2
j_gene: TRBJ1-1
CDR3aa: CASIYREGPEAFF

abundance: many
v_gene: TRBV10-3
j_gene: TRBJ2-3
CDR3aa: CAISEIAGSTDTQYF

abundance: -
v_gene: TRBV7-3
j_gene: TRBJ2-2
CDR3aa: CASSLIGTTTGELFF

abundance: -
v_gene: TRBV12-2
j_gene: TRBJ2-1
CDR3aa: CASRPHGPPYNEQFF

abundance: few
v_gene: TRBV5-1
j_gene: TRBJ1-4
CDR3aa: CASRPTGVTNEKLFF

abundance: -
v_gene: TRBV9
j_gene: TRBJ1-6
CDR3aa: CASSVGVLSSPLHF

abundance: many
v_gene: TRBV5-1
j_gene: TRBJ2-6
CDR3aa: CASSFGYSGANVLTF

abundance: -
v_gene: TRBV7-2
j_gene: TRBJ1-1
CDR3aa: CASSLQYINTEAFF

abundance: -
v_gene: TRBV13
j_gene: TRBJ1-4
CDR3aa: CASSSTGQIEKLFF

abundance: few
v_gene: TRBV20-1
j_gene: TRBJ2-5
CDR3aa: CSATSGLNQETQYF

abundance: -
v_gene: TRBV5-1
j_gene: TRBJ2-7
CDR3aa: CASKRWTSGSYEQYF

abundance: few
v_gene: TRBV12-3/TRBV12-4
j_gene: TRBJ1-5
CDR3aa: CASRGAYSNQPQHF

abundance: many
v_gene: TRBV24-1
j_gene: TRBJ2-6
CDR3aa: CATSDFPGLGANVLTF

abundance: few
v_gene: TRBV5-1
j_gene: TRBJ1-1
CDR3aa: CASSQRQVDTEAFF

abundance: -
v_gene: TRBV20-1
j_gene: TRBJ2-2
CDR3aa: CSARTSGGRTGELFF

abundance: many
v_gene: TRBV10-3
j_gene: TRBJ1-5
CDR3aa: CAISDRPTGYGNQPQHF

abundance: few
v_gene: TRBV20-1
j_gene: TRBJ2-3
CDR3aa: CSARYRVRTDTQYF

abundance: many
v_gene: TRBV20-1
j_gene: TRBJ2-7
CDR3aa: CSARKDRVPYEQYF

abundance: -
v_gene: TRBV29-1
j_gene: TRBJ1-2
CDR3aa: CSVLGTGGGNYGYTF

abundance: many
v_gene: TRBV5-1
j_gene: TRBJ2-5
CDR3aa: CASSLELAGQGLHQYF

abundance: many
v_gene: TRBV4-3
j_gene: TRBJ2-1
CDR3aa: CASSFSGVGAYNEQFF

abundance: few
v_gene: TRBV5-1
j_gene: TRBJ2-3
CDR3aa: CASSPTGHQVTDTQYF

abundance: -
v_gene: TRBV12-3/TRBV12-4
j_gene: TRBJ2-2
CDR3aa: CASSFYLRGDITGELFF

abundance: many
v_gene: TRBV29-1
j_gene: TRBJ2-5
CDR3aa: CSAETDSLMETQYF

abundance: few
v_gene: TRBV10-3
j_gene: TRBJ1-3
CDR3aa: CAISGGQVSGNTIYF

abundance: -
v_gene: TRBV2
j_gene: TRBJ1-2
CDR3aa: CASSEAQGSYGYTF

abundance: many
v_gene: TRBV27
j_gene: TRBJ2-3
CDR3aa: CASSLSRLARGKGTQYF